These 27 T cell receptor beta chains originate from one sample sequenced in a study of OX40 agonist ivuxolimab in advanced cancers. Profiling relied on immunoSEQ multiplex PCR, and the TCRdb table lists in-frame clones only, not all of them. The table lists tens of thousands of clones, 90% to 95% of them singletons. The sequenced sample was CD4+ or CD8+ T cells sorted from blood, obtained in a trial of the OX40 agonist ivuxolimab. These receptors all come from an adult with an advanced solid tumor such as melanoma, head and neck, liver or kidney cancer.

This chain's CDR3 is CASSLYRNQETQYF. CDR3 nucleotides: TGTGCCAGCAGCCTCTACAGGAACCAAGAGACCCAGTACTTC. This sequence joins TRBV14 and TRBJ2-5, with D tentatively TRBD1 (5 bases). CDR3 size: 14 residues. In germline, CDR1 is SGHDN, CDR2 FVKESK. V was shortened by 4 bases and J by 0 bases, with 9 bases between the two germline ends.

This rearrangement joins TRBV25-1 to TRBJ1-2, with D maybe TRBD1 (6 bases). This CDR3 is built from 15 residues. Looked up from germline, CDR1 is MGHDK and CDR2 is SYGVNS. V lost 2 bases to trimming and J lost 4 bases, with 14 bases between them. The CDR3 DNA sequence: TGTGCCAGCAGTGAAGGGGGCGCACAGGGCTATGGCTACACCTTC. Its protein is CASSEGGAQGYGYTF.

This clone appeared a few times. This chain connects TRBV28 to TRBJ2-7, with 8 bases matching TRBD1. The CDR3 extends over 15 amino acids. V gave up 6 bases and J gave up 4 bases; unmatched junction bases: 11. Germline V gene lookup returns CDR1 MDHEN and CDR2 SYDVKM. The CDR3 region is CASSWGQEGGYEQYF. For the CDR3, the DNA is TGTGCCAGCAGCTGGGGACAGGAAGGGGGTTACGAGCAGTACTTC.

The V gene is TRBV7-9, the J gene TRBJ2-7; no definite D call. V shed 8 bases and J shed 5 bases, with 16 bases lying between them. CDR1 and CDR2 from the germline V gene are SEHNR and FQNEAQ (reference sequence). This CDR3 contains 13 residues. CDR3 in DNA: TGTGCCAGCGAAACGGGTGGATTTGACGAGCAGTACTTC. This sequence encodes CASETGGFDEQYF.

V is TRBV4-1 and J is TRBJ2-2; D perhaps matches TRBD2 (6 bases). CDR3 size: 16 residues. Deletions cut 1 base from V and 5 bases from J, with 14 bases between. Germline V gene data show CDR1 as MGHRA and CDR2 as YSYEKL. The CDR3 sequence: CASSQGKGSGTGELFF. The CDR3 DNA reads as TGCGCCAGCAGCCAAGGAAAAGGGAGCGGGACCGGGGAGCTGTTTTTT.

This chain joins TRBV6-5 and TRBJ2-7; 12 bases fit TRBD2. Germline CDR1 reads MNHEY; CDR2 reads SVGAGI. V lost 6 bases to trimming and J lost 4 bases; unmatched junction nucleotides: 4. The CDR3 length is 14 residues. The CDR3 loop is CASSSGTSGYEQYF. CDR3 nucleotide sequence: TGTGCCAGCAGCTCCGGGACTAGCGGGTACGAGCAGTACTTC.

This clone was picked up a small number of times. The chain joins TRBV6-5 to TRBJ1-5, with D unclear. V shed 6 bases and J shed 2 bases, with 11 bases lying between them. The CDR3 covers 14 residues. CDR1 is MNHEY, CDR2 SVGAGI, per germline. The CDR3 region has the DNA TGTGCCAGCAGCCGAGACGGGGGCAATCAGCCCCAGCATTTT. Encoded protein: CASSRDGGNQPQHF.

V is TRBV2 and J is TRBJ1-2; D is unclear. The CDR3 totals 13 residues. Trimming cost V 4 bases and J 2 bases, with 8 bases left between them. CDR1 is SNHLY and CDR2 is FYNNEI in the germline V gene. The CDR3 DNA follows: TGTGCCAGCAGTGTCTTAGAGAACTATGGCTACACCTTC. It specifies CASSVLENYGYTF.

The chain uses TRBV5-1 and TRBJ1-5; 7 bases agree with TRBD1. CDR3 length: 14 amino acids. V lost 7 bases to trimming and J lost 1 base; unmatched junction nucleotides: 5. From germline, CDR1 is SGHRS and CDR2 YFSETQ. The CDR3 DNA reads as TGCGCCAGCTCTACGGGACAGAGCAATCAGCCCCAGCATTTT. Amino acid sequence: CASSTGQSNQPQHF.

The genes are TRBV9 and TRBJ2-1, with D tentatively TRBD1 or TRBD2 (5 bases each). Deletions cut 4 bases from V and 10 bases from J, with 18 bases between. The CDR3 totals 14 residues. Per germline, CDR1 SGDLS and CDR2 YYNGEE. For the CDR3, the DNA is TGTGCCAGCAGCCAGAGCACCCTTGAGGGGGAGCAGTTCTTC. Translating gives CASSQSTLEGEQFF.

The CDR3 nucleotides are TGTGCCTGGAGTGTACGAGTTGGCACTGAAGCTTTCTTT. Translated, it gives CAWSVRVGTEAFF. The chain recombines TRBV30 with TRBJ1-1; unclear D gene. Germline lookup yields CDR1 GTSNPN and CDR2 SVGIG (reference sequence). The length of the CDR3 is 13 residues. Trimming took 0 bases from V and 4 from J, leaving 9 bases between them. The full variable domain, with the rest looked up from reference TRBV30 and TRBJ1-1, is SQTIHQWPATLVQPVGSPLSLECTVEGTSNPNLYWYRQAAGRGLQLLFYSVGIGQISSEVPQNLSASRPQDRQFILSSKKLLLSDSGFYLCAWSVRVGTEAFFGQGTRLTVV.

This CDR3 is CASSLGVGLNTGELFF. CDR3 sequence (DNA): TGTGCCAGCAGCTTAGGGGTGGGATTGAACACCGGGGAGCTGTTTTTT. V and J are TRBV7-9 and TRBJ2-2, with D unclear. Germline CDR1 and CDR2: SEHNR and FQNEAQ (reference sequence). V lost 1 base and J lost 1, with 10 bases in between. The CDR3 totals 16 residues.

The chain joins TRBV6-1 to TRBJ1-2; D might be TRBD1 (5 bases). The V and J ends lost 2 bases and 5 bases respectively, with 15 bases between them. Germline V gene sequence: CDR1 MNHNS, CDR2 SASEGT. This CDR3 comprises 15 residues. This CDR3 is CASSERAGFNYGYTF. The CDR3 DNA reads as TGTGCCAGCAGTGAAAGGGCAGGGTTTAATTATGGCTACACCTTC.

The CDR3 DNA reads TGTGCCAGCGGTCCATCCCCCACTGAAGCTTTCTTT. Translated: CASGPSPTEAFF. V usage is TRBV7-9 and J usage is TRBJ1-1; D unclear. Deletions cut 8 bases from V and 4 bases from J, with 11 bases between. Germline V gene sequence: CDR1 SEHNR, CDR2 FQNEAQ (reference sequence). This CDR3 has 12 amino acids. The full variable domain, in which reference TRBV7-9 and TRBJ1-1 provide the parts outside the CDR3, is DTGVSQNPRHKITKRGQNVTFRCDPISEHNRLYWYRQTLGQGPEFLTYFQNEAQLEKSRLLSDRFSAERPKGSFSTLEIQRTEQGDSAMYLCASGPSPTEAFFGQGTRLTVV.

This clone was recorded once. The genes are TRBV27 and TRBJ2-1; possible D gene TRBD2, 5 bases. The CDR3 is 12 amino acids. V was cut by 5 bases and J by 15 bases, with 17 bases left in between. Germline loops: CDR1 MNHEY, CDR2 SMNVEV (reference sequence). CDR3 bases: TGTGCCAGCAGTCGCGTTCTGGGAGCAAGGTTCTTC. The encoded protein is CASSRVLGARFF.

The V and J genes are TRBV5-1 and TRBJ2-3; D is perhaps TRBD1 or TRBD2 (6 bases each). Trimming took 1 base from V and 5 from J, leaving 17 bases between them. CDR3 length: 16 amino acids. The V gene's germline CDR1 is SGHRS and CDR2 YFSETQ. The DNA of the CDR3 is TGCGCCAGCAGCTTGAACGGGAGAGGGGGTATAGATACGCAGTATTTT. It encodes CASSLNGRGGIDTQYF.

The rearrangement joins TRBV7-9 to TRBJ1-2; D is undetermined. The CDR3 is 15 residues long. CDR1 and CDR2 (germline): SEHNR, FQNEAQ (reference sequence). V lost 1 base to trimming and J lost 8 bases, with 17 bases between them. The CDR3 DNA is TGTGCCAGCAGCTTAGAGGTCACGGATTCCTACGGCTACACCTTC. Translating gives CASSLEVTDSYGYTF.

The chain combines TRBV5-1 with TRBJ1-2; 7 bases align to TRBD1. This CDR3 has 13 amino acids. J was trimmed by 8 bases and V by 0 bases; bases with no gene match: 4. The germline V gene encodes CDR1 SGHRS and CDR2 YFSETQ. The CDR3 DNA sequence: TGCGCCAGCAGCTTGGGGACAGGCATGGGCTACACCTTC. Encoded protein: CASSLGTGMGYTF.

The V and J genes are TRBV10-3 and TRBJ2-7; 14 bases match TRBD2. The germline V gene has CDR1 ENHRY and CDR2 SYGVKD. This CDR3 has 19 residues. V was pared by 0 bases and J by 0 bases, with 7 bases of the junction left unmatched. In DNA, the CDR3 is TGTGCCATCAGTGAGTCGGGACTAGCGGGAGCGATCTACTCCTACGAGCAGTACTTC. The encoded protein is CAISESGLAGAIYSYEQYF.

This chain links TRBV7-9 with TRBJ2-5, with D tentatively TRBD2 (6 bases). With 5 bases removed from V and 2 bases from J, the gap between germline ends came to 18 bases. The germline gives CDR1 SEHNR, CDR2 FQNEAQ (reference sequence). The CDR3 loop spans 16 amino acids. The CDR3 region is CASSPLGRRAQETQYF. The CDR3 region has the DNA TGTGCCAGCAGCCCCCTCGGTCGGAGGGCTCAAGAGACCCAGTACTTC.

CDR3 sequence (DNA): TGCAGCGTTGTGGGCGACAGGGGTGGAAACACCGGGGAGCTGTTTTTT. Translating gives CSVVGDRGGNTGELFF. The chain carries TRBV29-1 and TRBJ2-2; TRBD1 aligns across 8 bases. The CDR3 has 16 residues. With 4 bases clipped from V and 2 bases from J, the junction kept 9 bases outside the gene matches. CDR1 and CDR2 from the germline V gene are SQVTM and ANQGSEA.

The chain joins TRBV28 to TRBJ1-2, with TRBD1 matching 7 bases. Germline CDR1 and CDR2: MDHEN and SYDVKM. Germline trimming cut 6 bases from V and 4 bases from J; bases unmatched to any gene: 5. The CDR3 contains 13 residues. Here the CDR3 reads CASSTGTVYGYTF. DNA for the CDR3: TGTGCCAGCAGCACAGGGACAGTCTATGGCTACACCTTC.

The chain carries TRBV7-2 and TRBJ1-2; D remains ambiguous. Trimming stripped 4 bases from V and 2 bases from J, with 8 bases between. The CDR3 length is 13 residues. Germline lookup yields CDR1 SGHTA and CDR2 FQGNSA. The CDR3 DNA sequence: TGTGCCAGCAGCTACCCCGTAAACTATGGCTACACCTTC. Translating it yields CASSYPVNYGYTF.

CDR3 nucleotide sequence: TGTGCCAGCAGCAAATCCACAGGGCGTGAGACCCAGTACTTC. Translated: CASSKSTGRETQYF. This chain uses TRBV28 with TRBJ2-5, with a weak D call TRBD1 (6 bases). Trimming pared 6 bases from V and 5 bases from J, leaving 16 bases between. CDR3 length: 14 residues. CDR1 MDHEN and CDR2 SYDVKM come from the germline V gene. Complete variable domain (other parts from reference TRBV28 and TRBJ2-5): DVKVTQSSRYLVKRTGEKVFLECVQDMDHENMFWYRQDPGLGLRLIYFSYDVKMKEKGDIPEGYSVSREKKERFSLILESASTNQTSMYLCASSKSTGRETQYFGPGTRLLVL.

The chain uses TRBV30 and TRBJ2-1, with a weak D call TRBD2 (5 bases). The V and J ends lost 0 bases and 9 bases respectively, with 15 bases between them. This CDR3 spans 14 amino acids. Germline CDR1 reads GTSNPN; CDR2 reads SVGIG (reference sequence). This CDR3 reads CAWSVNSLSGEQFF. The CDR3 DNA sequence: TGTGCCTGGAGTGTAAATTCCCTGAGCGGTGAGCAGTTCTTC. Full variable domain (outside the CDR3, taken from reference TRBV30 and TRBJ2-1): SQTIHQWPATLVQPVGSPLSLECTVEGTSNPNLYWYRQAAGRGLQLLFYSVGIGQISSEVPQNLSASRPQDRQFILSSKKLLLSDSGFYLCAWSVNSLSGEQFFGPGTRLTVL.

As DNA, the CDR3 is TGCGCCAGCAGCCCGGGTGCCCAGGGGCTTAACGAGCAGTACTTC. Protein: CASSPGAQGLNEQYF. The genes are TRBV5-1 and TRBJ2-7; possible D gene TRBD1, 6 bases. Per the germline V gene, CDR1 is SGHRS and CDR2 is YFSETQ. There are 15 residues in the CDR3. V was cut by 4 bases and J by 5 bases, with 19 bases left in between. The whole variable domain, filled in from reference TRBV5-1 and TRBJ2-7, reads KAGVTQTPRYLIKTRGQQVTLSCSPISGHRSVSWYQQTPGQGLQFLFEYFSETQRNKGNFPGRFSGRQFSNSRSEMNVSTLELGDSALYLCASSPGAQGLNEQYFGPGTRLTVT.

The V call is TRBV10-3, the J call TRBJ1-1; D gene uncertain. With 4 bases removed from V and 10 bases from J, the gap between germline ends came to 13 bases. This CDR3 has 12 amino acids. Germline loops: CDR1 ENHRY, CDR2 SYGVKD. This CDR3 reads CAISGNIGGAFF. The CDR3 DNA sequence: TGTGCCATCAGTGGAAACATCGGTGGAGCTTTCTTT.